Each of the 14 T cell receptor beta chains below was sequenced from the same sample in a study of blood T cell repertoires in COVID-19. Repertoires were generated with immunoSEQ multiplex PCR, while TCRdb's copy carries only in-frame clones and drops some. This sample has approximately 330,000 clones, with over 80% found just once. The sample taken for sequencing was peripheral blood. The receptors here all came from a young man with COVID-19, enrolled during active disease.

The chain employs TRBV4-2 and TRBJ1-1, with 10 bases lining up with TRBD1. From germline, CDR1 is LGHNA and CDR2 YNFKEQ. The CDR3 is 16 amino acids. The J segment lost 4 bases and the V segment lost 1 base, leaving 6 bases of the junction unmatched. The CDR3 spells CASSQAGDRGGTEAFF. Written as DNA, the CDR3 is TGTGCCAGCAGCCAAGCGGGGGACAGGGGAGGCACTGAAGCTTTCTTT.

The rearrangement joins TRBV6-5 to TRBJ1-2; D is undetermined. Germline loops: CDR1 MNHEY, CDR2 SVGAGI. Trimming took off 8 bases at V and 8 bases at J, with 15 bases between the two ends. The CDR3 length is 12 residues. CDR3 coding DNA: TGTGCCAGCCTCGGCCGGGGAGAAGGCTACACCTTC. Protein sequence: CASLGRGEGYTF.

V is TRBV28 and J is TRBJ1-1; D might be TRBD1 (6 bases). Trimming removed 5 bases from V and 1 base from J, with 23 bases in between. Germline V lookup: CDR1 MDHEN, CDR2 SYDVKM. This CDR3 has 18 amino acids. The CDR3 sequence: CASSPPTPYTGSNTEAFF. The DNA for the CDR3 is TGTGCCAGCAGTCCCCCGACCCCCTACACAGGGTCGAACACTGAAGCTTTCTTT.

The chain uses TRBV30 and TRBJ1-1, with D maybe TRBD1 (6 bases). Germline V gives CDR1 GTSNPN, CDR2 SVGIG (reference sequence). Trimming removed 3 bases from V and 3 bases from J, with 11 bases in between. CDR3 length equals 13 residues. DNA for the CDR3: TGTGCCTGGAGAAATACAGGGTACACTGAAGCTTTCTTT. Its protein is CAWRNTGYTEAFF.

Points on this clone: A read error may produce the germline difference seen at one junction end. CDR3 in amino acids: CASRTGTVLYSFF. In nucleotides, the CDR3 is TGTGCCAGCAGGACCGGGACAGTGTTATATAGCTTTTTC. The chain has TRBV28 and TRBJ2-7, with 7 nucleotides matching TRBD1. Germline CDR1 MDHEN, CDR2 SYDVKM. The CDR3 contains 13 residues.

V is TRBV7-2 and J is TRBJ2-3, with a tentative D call TRBD2 (5 bases). The CDR3 has 12 residues. The germline V gene has CDR1 SGHTA and CDR2 FQGNSA. With 5 bases removed from V and 10 bases from J, the gap between germline ends came to 13 bases. CDR3 residues: CASSTDYSSQYF. The CDR3 DNA reads as TGTGCCAGCAGCACCGACTATAGTTCGCAGTATTTT.

The rearrangement links TRBV4-2 to TRBJ2-5; TRBD2 might be the D (7 bases). The CDR3 is 18 residues long. V was pared by 0 bases and J by 5 bases, with 22 bases between. Germline CDR1 and CDR2: LGHNA and YNFKEQ. The DNA for the CDR3 is TGTGCCAGCAGCCAAGATGCACAGGGACTACGCGTAAGGGAGACCCAGTACTTC. It translates to CASSQDAQGLRVRETQYF.

This sequence joins TRBV5-1 and TRBJ1-4; D is unclear. The V end was cut by 0 bases, the J end by 2 bases, with 8 bases between. There are 15 residues in the CDR3. CDR1 and CDR2 from the germline V gene are SGHRS and YFSETQ. CDR3 region: CASSLAAQTNEKLFF. The CDR3 DNA sequence: TGCGCCAGCAGCTTGGCCGCACAGACTAATGAAAAACTGTTTTTT.

This clone was observed a single time. The J gene is TRBJ2-2, the V gene TRBV13; no firm D call. The CDR3 is made up of 12 amino acids. V was shortened by 3 bases and J by 8 bases, with 7 bases between the two germline ends. The germline V gene encodes CDR1 PRHDT and CDR2 FYEKMQ (reference sequence). CDR3 protein: CASSLYGGELFF. CDR3 nucleotides: TGTGCCAGCAGCTTGTACGGTGGGGAGCTGTTTTTT.

The gene calls are TRBV15 and TRBJ2-3, with 10 bases matching TRBD2. The CDR3 runs to 15 residues. Germline V lookup: CDR1 LNHNV, CDR2 YYDKDF (reference sequence). The V gene end was trimmed by 4 bases and the J gene end by 4 bases; junction bases not matched to a gene: 5. The CDR3 spells CATSTSGRKADTQYF. The CDR3 bases are TGTGCCACCAGCACTAGCGGGAGAAAGGCAGATACGCAGTATTTT.

V is TRBV2 and J is TRBJ2-5; the match to TRBD2 covers 14 bases. The J segment lost 1 base and the V segment lost 7 bases, leaving 5 bases of the junction unmatched. The CDR3 runs to 16 residues. CDR1 is SNHLY and CDR2 is FYNNEI in the germline V gene. For the CDR3, the DNA is TGTGCCAGCAACCCGGGACTAGCGGGGGCCCAAGAGACCCAGTACTTC. Its protein product is CASNPGLAGAQETQYF.

The J gene is TRBJ2-1, the V gene TRBV7-2; 7 bases agree with TRBD1. The CDR3 runs 15 residues. Germline V CDR1 and CDR2: SGHTA, FQGNSA. With 3 bases clipped from V and 7 bases from J, the junction kept 9 bases outside the gene matches. Here the CDR3 reads CASSFRTQGINEQFF. CDR3 bases: TGTGCCAGCAGCTTCCGGACACAGGGGATTAATGAGCAGTTCTTC.

This sequence joins TRBV5-1 and TRBJ2-5; 9 bases map to TRBD1. The V gene's germline CDR1 is SGHRS and CDR2 YFSETQ. The CDR3 runs 20 residues. J lost 5 bases, V lost 4 bases, and 24 bases had no gene match. The CDR3, as DNA: TGCGCCAGCAGCGCCCGATCTTGGACAGGGGTTCTGCGGAGGGGTGAGACCCAGTACTTC. Amino acid sequence: CASSARSWTGVLRRGETQYF.

This chain uses TRBV24-1 with TRBJ2-3; 7 nucleotides agree with TRBD2. This CDR3 contains 17 residues. The germline gives CDR1 KGHDR, CDR2 SFDVKD. The ends lost 5 bases at V and 0 bases at J; junction bases unmatched: 10. CDR3 sequence (DNA): TGTGCCACCAGTGTACTAGCGTCTGCGGGGAGCACAGATACGCAGTATTTT. Protein sequence: CATSVLASAGSTDTQYF.